This is a list of T cell receptor beta chains from one sample in a study of blood T cells in healthy people across ages. One entry per CDR3 protein, called by TCRdb with MiXCR from the 5' RACE reads. Among about 1.4 million distinct CDR3 sequences listed, approximately 63% were seen once. The material sequenced was blood. The source is a man younger than 35 in good health. The CDR3 runs from the conserved cysteine through the conserved F or W. Fields, in order: V gene, J gene, CDR3 length, clone size, D gene, CDR3 protein, CDR3 DNA. The D gene is left open where the match is weak. Clone size is given for some rows only: seen once, a few or many times, or a class if the clone is expanded.

TRBV5-5	TRBJ2-1	15	few	TRBD2	CASRGGTSEYNEQFF	TGTGCCAGCAGGGGAGGGACTAGCGAATACAATGAGCAGTTCTTC
TRBV29-1	TRBJ2-7	13	.	TRBD2	CSVLPTSAYGQYF	TGCAGCGTGCTACCGACTAGCGCTTACGGGCAGTACTTC
TRBV2	TRBJ2-1	14	.	TRBD2	CATQETSGYNEQFF	TGTGCCACTCAGGAGACTAGCGGCTACAATGAGCAGTTCTTC
TRBV7-9	TRBJ2-1	17	.	TRBD2	CASSQLASSKRETEQFF	TGTGCCAGCAGCCAGCTTGCCAGTTCTAAGCGGGAGACTGAGCAGTTCTTC
TRBV24-1	TRBJ2-5	15	.	.	CATSDTDQYQETQYF	TGTGCCACCAGTGACACCGACCAGTACCAAGAGACCCAGTACTTC
TRBV6-2/TRBV6-3	TRBJ2-2	14	.	TRBD2	CASNRGGSIGELFF	TGTGCCAGCAATCGGGGGGGGAGCATCGGGGAGCTGTTTTTT
TRBV4-3	TRBJ2-2	16	few	.	CASSHGRGQDTGELFF	TGCGCCAGCAGCCATGGGAGGGGGCAGGACACCGGGGAGCTGTTTTTT
TRBV6-5	TRBJ2-5	13	.	.	CASRPEFQETQYF	TGTGCCAGCAGACCAGAGTTCCAAGAGACCCAGTACTTC
TRBV5-1	TRBJ1-1	16	few	TRBD1	CASSSPQGVLDTEAFF	TGCGCCAGCAGCTCCCCTCAGGGGGTCCTGGACACTGAAGCTTTCTTT
TRBV4-3	TRBJ2-7	17	few	.	CASSLLGRRGSSYEQYF	TGCGCCAGCAGCCTACTTGGCCGACGGGGGAGCTCCTACGAGCAGTACTTC
TRBV20-1	TRBJ2-1	8	.	.	CSSPELFF	TGCAGCTCCCCGGAGCTGTTCTTC
TRBV4-1	TRBJ1-6	16	.	.	CASSQWLGGYNSPLHF	TGCGCCAGCAGCCAATGGCTGGGAGGGTACAATTCACCCCTCCACTTT
TRBV10-3	TRBJ2-7	15	.	TRBD2	CAISESPGLAAEQYF	TGTGCCATCAGTGAGTCGCCGGGACTAGCTGCCGAGCAGTACTTC
TRBV11-2	TRBJ2-3	16	.	TRBD2	CASRTRGGGQSDTQYF	TGTGCCAGCAGAACCCGGGGGGGGGGGCAATCAGATACGCAGTATTTT
TRBV7-2	TRBJ2-7	15	.	TRBD2	CASSLRTSGHYEQYF	TGTGCCAGCAGCTTAAGGACTAGCGGACACTACGAGCAGTACTTC
TRBV3-1	TRBJ2-7	14	.	.	CASSQDSAAYEQYF	TGTGCCAGCAGCCAAGACTCGGCCGCCTACGAGCAGTACTTC
TRBV2	TRBJ2-5	14	.	.	CASSGAGRSQTQYF	TGTGCCAGCAGTGGGGCAGGCCGGTCGCAGACCCAGTACTTC